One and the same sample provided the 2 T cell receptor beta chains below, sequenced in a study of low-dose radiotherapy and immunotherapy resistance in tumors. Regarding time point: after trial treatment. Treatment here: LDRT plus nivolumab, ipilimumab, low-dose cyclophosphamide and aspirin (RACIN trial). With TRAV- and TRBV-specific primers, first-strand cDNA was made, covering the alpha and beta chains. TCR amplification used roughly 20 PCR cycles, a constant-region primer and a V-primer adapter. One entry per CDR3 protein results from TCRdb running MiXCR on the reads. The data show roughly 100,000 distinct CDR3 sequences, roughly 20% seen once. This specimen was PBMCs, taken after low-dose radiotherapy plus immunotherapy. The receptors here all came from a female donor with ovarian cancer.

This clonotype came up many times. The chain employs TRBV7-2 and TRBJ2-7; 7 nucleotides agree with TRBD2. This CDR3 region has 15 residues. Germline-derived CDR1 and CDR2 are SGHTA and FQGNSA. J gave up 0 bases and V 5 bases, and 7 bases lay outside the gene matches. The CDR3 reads CASSRDYLSSYEQYF. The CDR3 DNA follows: TGTGCCAGCAGCCGGGACTACCTGAGCTCCTACGAGCAGTACTTC. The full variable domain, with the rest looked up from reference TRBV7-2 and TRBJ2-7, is GAGVSQSPSNKVTEKGKDVELRCDPISGHTALYWYRQSLGQGLEFLIYFQGNSAPDKSGLPSDRFSAERTGGSVSTLTIQRTQQEDSAVYLCASSRDYLSSYEQYFGPGTRLTVT.

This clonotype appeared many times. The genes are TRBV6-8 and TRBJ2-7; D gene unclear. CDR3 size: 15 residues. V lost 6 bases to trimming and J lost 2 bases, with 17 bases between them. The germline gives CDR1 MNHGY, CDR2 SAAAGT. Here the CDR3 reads CASSPYKEITYEQYF. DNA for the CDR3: TGTGCCAGCAGCCCATACAAGGAGATAACCTACGAGCAGTACTTC.